Only one count was recorded for the clone carrying this T cell receptor beta chain. CDR1 and CDR2 (germline): SGHTA, FQGNSA. J gave up 6 bases and V 5 bases, and 3 bases lay outside the gene matches. The CDR3 contains 14 residues. The source of the sample is a study of CD8 T cells in Susac syndrome. It was with random hexamers that roughly 0.5 to 1 ug RNA was reverse transcribed. TCRdb recomputed calls from the immunoSEQ multiplex PCR reads with MiXCR, one row per CDR3 protein. In the table there are about 160,000 distinct CDR3 sequences, about 91% of which are singletons. The clonotype originates from a human donor in good health. The chain uses TRBV7-2 and TRBJ2-2, with TRBD1 matching over 10 bases. The sample was CD4+ T cells from PBMCs. CDR3 region: CASSGTGVAGELFF. The CDR3 nucleotides read TGTGCCAGCAGCGGGACAGGGGTTGCCGGGGAGCTGTTTTTT.